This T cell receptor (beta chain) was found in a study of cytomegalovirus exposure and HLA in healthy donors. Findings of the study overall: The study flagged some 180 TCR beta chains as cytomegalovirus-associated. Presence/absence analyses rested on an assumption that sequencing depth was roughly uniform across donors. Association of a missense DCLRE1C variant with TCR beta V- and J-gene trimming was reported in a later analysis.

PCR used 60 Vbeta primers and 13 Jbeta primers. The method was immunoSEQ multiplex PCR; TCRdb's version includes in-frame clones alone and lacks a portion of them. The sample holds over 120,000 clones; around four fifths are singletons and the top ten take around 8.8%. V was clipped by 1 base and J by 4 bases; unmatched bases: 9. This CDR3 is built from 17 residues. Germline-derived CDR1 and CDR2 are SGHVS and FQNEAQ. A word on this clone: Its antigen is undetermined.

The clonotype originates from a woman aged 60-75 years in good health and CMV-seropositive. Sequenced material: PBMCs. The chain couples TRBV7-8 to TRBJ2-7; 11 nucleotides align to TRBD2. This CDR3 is CASSLEELAGVTYEQYF. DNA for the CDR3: TGTGCCAGCAGCTTAGAAGAACTAGCGGGAGTAACGTACGAGCAGTACTTC.